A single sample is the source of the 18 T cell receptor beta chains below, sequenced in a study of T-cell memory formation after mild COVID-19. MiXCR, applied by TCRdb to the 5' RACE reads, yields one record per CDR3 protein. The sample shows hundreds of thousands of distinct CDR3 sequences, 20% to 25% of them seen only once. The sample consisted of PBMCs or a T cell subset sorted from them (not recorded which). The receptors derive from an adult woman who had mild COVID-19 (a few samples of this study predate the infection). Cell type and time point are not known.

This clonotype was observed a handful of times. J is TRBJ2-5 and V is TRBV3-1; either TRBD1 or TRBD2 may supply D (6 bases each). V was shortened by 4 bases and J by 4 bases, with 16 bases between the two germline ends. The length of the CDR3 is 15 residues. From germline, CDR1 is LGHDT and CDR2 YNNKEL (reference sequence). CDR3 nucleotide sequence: TGTGCCAGCAGCCCCTCACTCGGGGGCCGAGAGACCCAGTACTTC. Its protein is CASSPSLGGRETQYF.

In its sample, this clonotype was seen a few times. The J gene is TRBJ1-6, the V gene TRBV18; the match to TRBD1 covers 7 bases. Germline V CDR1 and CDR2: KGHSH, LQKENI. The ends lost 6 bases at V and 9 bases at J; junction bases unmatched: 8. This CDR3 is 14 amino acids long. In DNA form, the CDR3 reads TGTGCCAGCTCCCCCGGGACAGAAATTTCACCCCTCCACTTT. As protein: CASSPGTEISPLHF.

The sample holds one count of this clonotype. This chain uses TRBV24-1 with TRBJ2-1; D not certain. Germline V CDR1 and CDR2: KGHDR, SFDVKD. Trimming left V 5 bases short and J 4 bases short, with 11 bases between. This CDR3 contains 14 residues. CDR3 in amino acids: CATSGQYAYNEQFF. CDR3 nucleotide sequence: TGTGCCACCAGTGGCCAGTATGCTTACAATGAGCAGTTCTTC.

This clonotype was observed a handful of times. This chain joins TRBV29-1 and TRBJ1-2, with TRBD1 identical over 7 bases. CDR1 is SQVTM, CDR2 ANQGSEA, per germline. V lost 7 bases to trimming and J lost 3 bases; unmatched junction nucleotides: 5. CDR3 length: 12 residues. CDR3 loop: CSAEDRDYGYTF. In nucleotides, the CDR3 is TGCAGCGCCGAAGACAGGGACTATGGCTACACCTTC.

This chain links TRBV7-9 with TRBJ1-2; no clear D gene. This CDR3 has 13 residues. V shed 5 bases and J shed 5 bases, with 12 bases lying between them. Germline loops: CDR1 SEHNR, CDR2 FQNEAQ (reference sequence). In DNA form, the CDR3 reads TGTGCCAGCAGCCCGGACCCGGGTTATGGCTACACCTTC. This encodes CASSPDPGYGYTF.

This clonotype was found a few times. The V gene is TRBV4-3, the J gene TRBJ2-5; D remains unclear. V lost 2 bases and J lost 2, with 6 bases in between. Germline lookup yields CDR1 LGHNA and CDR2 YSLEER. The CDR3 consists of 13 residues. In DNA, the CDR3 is TGCGCCAGCAGCCAAAATGAACAAGAGACCCAGTACTTC. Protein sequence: CASSQNEQETQYF.

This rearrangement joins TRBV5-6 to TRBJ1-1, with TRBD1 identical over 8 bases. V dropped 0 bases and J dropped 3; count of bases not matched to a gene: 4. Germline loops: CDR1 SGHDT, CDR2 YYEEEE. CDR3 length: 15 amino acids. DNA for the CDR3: TGTGCCAGCAGCTTGGGACAGGGGAGGGACACTGAAGCTTTCTTT. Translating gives CASSLGQGRDTEAFF.

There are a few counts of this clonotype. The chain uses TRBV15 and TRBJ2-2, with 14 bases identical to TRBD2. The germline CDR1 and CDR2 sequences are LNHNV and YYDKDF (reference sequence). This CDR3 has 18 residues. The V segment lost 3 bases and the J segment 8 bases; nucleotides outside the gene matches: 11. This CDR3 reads CATSSAGLAGGGRGELFF. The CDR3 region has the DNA TGTGCCACCAGCAGCGCCGGACTAGCGGGAGGTGGAAGAGGGGAGCTGTTTTTT.

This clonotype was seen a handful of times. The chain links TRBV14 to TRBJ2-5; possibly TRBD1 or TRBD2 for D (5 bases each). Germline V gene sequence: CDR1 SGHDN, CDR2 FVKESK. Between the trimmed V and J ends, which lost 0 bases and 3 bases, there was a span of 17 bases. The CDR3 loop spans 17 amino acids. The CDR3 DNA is TGTGCCAGCAGCCAAGACCGGAGAGGGGTTACCAAAGAGACCCAGTACTTC. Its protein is CASSQDRRGVTKETQYF. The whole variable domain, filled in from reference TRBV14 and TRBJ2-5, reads EAGVTQFPSHSVIEKGQTVTLRCDPISGHDNLYWYRRVMGKEIKFLLHFVKESKQDESGMPNNRFLAERTGGTYSTLKVQPAELEDSGVYFCASSQDRRGVTKETQYFGPGTRLLVL.

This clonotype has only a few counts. CDR3 protein: CAWSKISQGVYEQYF. The CDR3 nucleotides are TGTGCCTGGAGTAAGATCTCGCAGGGCGTCTACGAGCAGTACTTC. J is TRBJ2-7 and V is TRBV30; the D gene is possibly TRBD1 (5 bases). Deletions cut 2 bases from V and 3 bases from J, with 17 bases between. CDR3 length equals 15 residues. Germline V gives CDR1 GTSNPN, CDR2 SVGIG (reference sequence).

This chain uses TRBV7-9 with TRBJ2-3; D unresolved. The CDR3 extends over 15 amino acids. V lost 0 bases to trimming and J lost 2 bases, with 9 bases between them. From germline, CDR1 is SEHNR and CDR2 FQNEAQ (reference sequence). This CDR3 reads CASSLASSFTDTQYF. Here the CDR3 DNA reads TGTGCCAGCAGCTTAGCGTCATCCTTCACAGATACGCAGTATTTT.

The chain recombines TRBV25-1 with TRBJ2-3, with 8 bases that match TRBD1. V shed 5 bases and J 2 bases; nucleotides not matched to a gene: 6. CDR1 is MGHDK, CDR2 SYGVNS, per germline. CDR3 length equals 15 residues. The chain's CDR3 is CASSQGQGNTDTQYF. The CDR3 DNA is TGTGCCAGCAGTCAAGGACAGGGAAACACAGATACGCAGTATTTT. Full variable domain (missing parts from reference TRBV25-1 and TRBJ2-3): EADIYQTPRYLVIGTGKKITLECSQTMGHDKMYWYQQDPGMELHLIHYSYGVNSTEKGDLSSESTVSRIRTEHFPLTLESARPSHTSQYLCASSQGQGNTDTQYFGPGTRLTVL.

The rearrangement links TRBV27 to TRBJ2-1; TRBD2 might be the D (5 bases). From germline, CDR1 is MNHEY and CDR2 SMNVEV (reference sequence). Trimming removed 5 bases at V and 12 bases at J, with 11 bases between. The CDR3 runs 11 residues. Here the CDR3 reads CASSPGGGQFF. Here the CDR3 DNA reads TGTGCCAGCAGTCCTGGAGGAGGGCAGTTCTTC.

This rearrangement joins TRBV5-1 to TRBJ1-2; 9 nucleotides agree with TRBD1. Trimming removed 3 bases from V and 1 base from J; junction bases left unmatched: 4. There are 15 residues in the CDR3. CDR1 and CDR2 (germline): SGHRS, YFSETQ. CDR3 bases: TGCGCCAGCAGCTCGGGACAGGGCGGTAACTATGGCTACACCTTC. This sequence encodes CASSSGQGGNYGYTF.

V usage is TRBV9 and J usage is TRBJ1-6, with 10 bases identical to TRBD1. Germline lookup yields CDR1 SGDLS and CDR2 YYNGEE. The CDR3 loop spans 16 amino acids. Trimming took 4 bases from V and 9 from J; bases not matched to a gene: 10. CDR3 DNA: TGTGCCAGCAGCCCGCGGACAGGGGGATCCAGTTCACCCCTCCACTTT. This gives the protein CASSPRTGGSSSPLHF.

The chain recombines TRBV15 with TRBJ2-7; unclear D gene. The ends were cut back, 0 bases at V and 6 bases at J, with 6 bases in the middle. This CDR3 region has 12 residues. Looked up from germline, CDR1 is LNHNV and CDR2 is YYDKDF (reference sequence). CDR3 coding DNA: TGTGCCACCAGCAGAGATGATACCGAGCAGTACTTC. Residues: CATSRDDTEQYF.

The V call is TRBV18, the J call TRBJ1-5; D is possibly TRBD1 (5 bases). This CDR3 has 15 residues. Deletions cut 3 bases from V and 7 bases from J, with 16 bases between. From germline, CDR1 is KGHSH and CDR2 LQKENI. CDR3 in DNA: TGTGCCAGCTCACCGGGGGTCCTCTCTGGGCAGCCCCAGCATTTT. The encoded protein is CASSPGVLSGQPQHF.

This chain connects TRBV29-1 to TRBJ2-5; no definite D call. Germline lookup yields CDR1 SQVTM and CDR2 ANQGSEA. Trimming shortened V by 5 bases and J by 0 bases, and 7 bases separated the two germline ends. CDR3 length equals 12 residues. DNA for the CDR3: TGCAGCGTTCTATCGTACCAAGAGACCCAGTACTTC. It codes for CSVLSYQETQYF.